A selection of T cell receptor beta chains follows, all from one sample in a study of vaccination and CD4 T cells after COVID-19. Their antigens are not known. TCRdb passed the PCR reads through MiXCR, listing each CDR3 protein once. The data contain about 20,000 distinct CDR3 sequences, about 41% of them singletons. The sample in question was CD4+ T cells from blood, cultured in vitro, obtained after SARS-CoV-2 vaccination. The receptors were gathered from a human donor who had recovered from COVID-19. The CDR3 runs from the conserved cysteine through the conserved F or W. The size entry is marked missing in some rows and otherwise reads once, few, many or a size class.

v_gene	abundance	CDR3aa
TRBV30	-	CAWTQKRGDLEGYTF
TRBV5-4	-	CASSWGHEPYEQYF
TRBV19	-	CASRPPGDQPQHF
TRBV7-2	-	CASSPRTDQETQYF
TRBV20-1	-	CSARGPTTNEKLFF
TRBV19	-	CASTRGLGQPQHF
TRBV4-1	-	CASSHGLAGIQETQYF
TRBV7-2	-	CASSTTPVATNEKLFF
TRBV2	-	CASSEALKTPVGAFF
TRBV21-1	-	CASSKGNEGQGDHNEQFF
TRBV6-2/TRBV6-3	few	CASAPGDIPATFF
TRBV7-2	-	CASTPRLAGGSEETQYF
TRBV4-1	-	CASSQGILGGRFSNQPQHF
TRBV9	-	CASSKFSQGAINEQFF
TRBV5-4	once	CASAGGLGADTQYF
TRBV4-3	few	CASSIGQGNSGYTF
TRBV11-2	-	CASTITGVPLNEQYF
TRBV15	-	CATSRDQLNTEAFF
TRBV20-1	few	CSATQDIPNSPLHF
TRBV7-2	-	CASSLVSPDTGELFF
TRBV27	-	CASSSPDRGRGYTF
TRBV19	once	CASSIGGRGSYEQYF
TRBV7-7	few	CASSSRGQGVETQYF
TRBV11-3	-	CASSPGQGRTEAFF
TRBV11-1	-	CASSLDRYNEQFF
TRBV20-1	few	CSARDADQPQHF
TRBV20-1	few	CSASMVRTQGTETQYF
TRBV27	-	CASSPGLAGGSEQFF
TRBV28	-	CASSLYGGGQPQHF
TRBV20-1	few	CSARDWIRGLAVTQETQYF
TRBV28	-	CASRGSSYEQYF
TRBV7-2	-	CASSLVLAGGPGGELFF
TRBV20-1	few	CSASRLASVNEQFF
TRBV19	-	CASSGQTSGHNEQFF
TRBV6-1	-	CASSPTGLTEAFF
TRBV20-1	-	CSAKRSQNTEAFF
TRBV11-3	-	CASSSDGRYGYTF
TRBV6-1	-	CASRHSSSYEQYF
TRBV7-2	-	CASSKSGKGLGLAKNIQYF
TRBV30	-	CAWSSQGWDGYTF
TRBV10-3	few	CAISEDRGNLLMETQYF